This TCR beta chain stems from a study of T-cell memory formation after mild COVID-19. In germline, CDR1 is LGHDT, CDR2 YNNKEL (reference sequence). The V gene lost 0 bases and the J gene lost 0 bases, with 15 bases spanning the gap. The CDR3 length is 18 residues. TCRdb recomputed calls from the 5' RACE reads with MiXCR, one row per CDR3 protein. The table lists approximately 350,000 distinct CDR3 sequences, 10% to 15% of them singletons. Sequencing used PBMCs or a T cell subset sorted from them (not recorded which). The V and J genes are TRBV3-1 and TRBJ2-4; D possibly corresponds to TRBD1 (5 bases). The sequence was obtained from a man between 18 and 29 years old who had mild COVID-19 (a few samples of this study predate the infection). Cell type and time point are not known. CDR3 sequence (DNA): TGTGCCAGCAGCCAAGATCCTCGCCAGGGTGTAGCCAAAAACATTCAGTACTTC. It codes for CASSQDPRQGVAKNIQYF.